This paragraph reports one T cell receptor (beta chain). The antigen is undetermined. The study amplified TCR beta CDR3 regions using RNA transcripts. HTBI primers served in a first-round RT-PCR, which a second-round multiplex PCR followed. Each CDR3 protein gets one entry after TCRdb re-called the multiplex PCR reads with MiXCR. This table has 1 million to 1.3 million distinct CDR3 sequences, less than 45% appearing once. This entry belongs to a study of Graves' ophthalmopathy and Graves' hyperthyroidism. About the study: Hyperthyroidism was considered stable when no ophthalmopathy appeared within 18 months of follow-up. Study results and caveats: Blood was where most expanded thyroid clonotypes above 0.001 frequency also turned up. In predicting ophthalmopathy progression, the model reached roughly 71% sensitivity and around 72% specificity.

CDR1 is SGHRS, CDR2 YFSETQ, per germline. The CDR3 runs 16 residues. V was pared by 4 bases and J by 0 bases, with 4 bases of the junction left unmatched. Exclusion covered patients with other autoimmune diseases or uncontrolled infections (as well as pregnancy or lactation). The sequence derives from an adult man with Graves' hyperthyroidism. Sequencing was performed on peripheral blood or thyroid tissue (not recorded which). The chain uses TRBV5-1 and TRBJ1-6; 7 bases fit TRBD1. CDR3 amino acids: CASSEGAGSYNSPLHF. Written as DNA, the CDR3 is TGCGCCAGCAGCGAGGGGGCGGGCTCCTATAATTCACCCCTCCACTTT.